These 5 T cell receptor beta chains were all obtained from the same sample, sequenced in a study of CD8 T cells in Susac syndrome. When the RNA was reverse transcribed, random hexamers were used with an input of roughly 0.45 to 1 ug. TCRdb processed the immunoSEQ multiplex PCR reads anew with MiXCR; each CDR3 protein has one entry. The table lists around 300,000 distinct CDR3 sequences, around 85% of them singletons. Specimen: CD8+ T cells from PBMCs. These receptors all come from a human donor with multiple sclerosis.

This chain joins TRBV19 and TRBJ2-1; 9 positions agree with TRBD2. The J segment lost 3 bases and the V segment lost 5 bases, leaving 5 bases of the junction unmatched. The CDR3 has 15 residues. Germline CDR1 and CDR2: LNHDA and SQIVND (reference sequence). The CDR3 sequence is CASSLLAGHYNEQFF. The DNA of the CDR3 is TGTGCCAGTAGTCTACTAGCGGGTCACTACAATGAGCAGTTCTTC. Full variable domain (missing parts from reference TRBV19 and TRBJ2-1): DGGITQSPKYLFRKEGQNVTLSCEQNLNHDAMYWYRQDPGQGLRLIYYSQIVNDFQKGDIAEGYSVSREKKESFPLTVTSAQKNPTAFYLCASSLLAGHYNEQFFGPGTRLTVL.

The gene calls are TRBV29-1 and TRBJ2-1; the D is unclear. The CDR3 has 14 amino acids. Trimming shortened V by 1 base and J by 6 bases, and 13 bases separated the two germline ends. The germline gives CDR1 SQVTM, CDR2 ANQGSEA. The CDR3 DNA follows: TGCAGCGTTGAAGGTCTAGAGGCCAGCAATGAGCAGTTCTTC. Amino acid sequence: CSVEGLEASNEQFF.

This rearrangement joins TRBV6-2 or TRBV6-3 to TRBJ2-4, with D tentatively TRBD1 or TRBD2 (6 bases each). The length of the CDR3 is 14 residues. Between the trimmed V and J ends, which lost 6 bases and 8 bases, there was a span of 17 bases. Per germline, CDR1 MNHEY and CDR2 SVGEGT. CDR3 sequence reads: CASSSGSEGDIQYF. CDR3 DNA sequence: TGTGCCAGCAGCTCCGGGTCGGAGGGGGACATTCAGTACTTC.

This chain connects TRBV29-1 to TRBJ1-2; 7 bases align to TRBD1. Germline values: CDR1 SQVTM, CDR2 ANQGSEA. J lost 1 base, V lost 5 bases, and 16 bases had no gene match. This CDR3 has 17 amino acids. Here the CDR3 DNA reads TGCAGCGTTTGGACAGGAGGGGATTTTCTCCTTAACTATGGCTACACCTTC. Residues: CSVWTGGDFLLNYGYTF.

The V call is TRBV28, the J call TRBJ2-3; 11 bases are a match to TRBD2. In germline, CDR1 is MDHEN, CDR2 SYDVKM. With V trimmed by 2 bases and J by 0 bases, 4 bases remained unmatched. The CDR3 is 17 amino acids. CDR3 DNA sequence: TGTGCCAGCAGTTTACAACTAGCGGGAGCTAGCACAGATACGCAGTATTTT. It translates to CASSLQLAGASTDTQYF.